This entry lists 21 T cell receptor beta chains sequenced from one sample in a study of patients and donors after allogeneic stem cell transplantation. Each CDR3 protein gets one entry after TCRdb re-called the RT-PCR reads with MiXCR. The repertoire holds tens of thousands of distinct CDR3 sequences, with 8% to 10% as singletons. Source material: blood, either unsorted or a sorted T cell fraction (not recorded which). All receptors come from a human donor who was either an allogeneic HSCT recipient or a stem cell or donor lymphocyte infusion donor (not recorded which). It is not recorded whose cells these are; they may come from a transplant donor.

This clonotype was recorded a few times. The J gene is TRBJ2-1, the V gene TRBV23-1, with TRBD2 identical over 13 bases. TRBV23-1 is placed among ORFs of uncertain function. The CDR3 is 15 amino acids. The junction had 3 bases not matched to a gene; V was cut back by 2 bases and J by 8 bases. CDR3: CASSQKLAGGYEQFF. The CDR3 nucleotides are TGCGCCAGCAGTCAAAAACTAGCGGGAGGGTATGAGCAGTTCTTC.

This clonotype was seen at least ten times. This chain uses TRBV9 with TRBJ2-1; 13 bases fit TRBD2. Trimming took 2 bases from V and 8 from J; bases not matched to a gene: 1. The CDR3 length is 14 residues. From germline, CDR1 is SGDLS and CDR2 YYNGEE. CDR3 region: CASSVGLAGDEQFF. CDR3 in DNA: TGTGCCAGCAGCGTCGGACTAGCGGGAGATGAGCAGTTCTTC.

This clonotype has ten or more counts. The chain recombines TRBV10-3 with TRBJ1-1; D unclear. CDR1 is ENHRY, CDR2 SYGVKD, per germline. V was trimmed by 3 bases and J by 5 bases, leaving 10 bases between them. The CDR3 consists of 13 residues. CDR3 sequence: CAISDRGITEAFF. The CDR3 nucleotides read TGTGCCATCAGTGACCGGGGAATAACTGAAGCTTTCTTT.

This clonotype appeared many times. In DNA, the CDR3 is TGTGCCAGCAGCTTAGGTCTTTCGGGACAGGGTGTTTGGGGTCAGCCCCAGCATTTT. Its protein is CASSLGLSGQGVWGQPQHF. This rearrangement joins TRBV11-1 to TRBJ1-5; 9 bases fit TRBD1. J was trimmed by 6 bases and V by 1 base; bases with no gene match: 16. CDR3 length: 19 amino acids. CDR1 SGHAT and CDR2 FQDESV come from the germline V gene (reference sequence).

The table lists this clonotype with many counts. This rearrangement joins TRBV28 to TRBJ1-2; D is perhaps TRBD1 (5 bases). Trimming stripped 6 bases from V and 5 bases from J, with 13 bases between. The CDR3 is made up of 13 amino acids. Germline CDR1 MDHEN, CDR2 SYDVKM. CDR3 sequence reads: CASSTQQVYGYTF. The DNA for the CDR3 is TGTGCCAGCAGCACTCAACAGGTTTATGGCTACACCTTC.

This clonotype was picked up a small number of times. The J gene is TRBJ2-1, the V gene TRBV7-9; TRBD2 might be the D (5 bases). In germline, CDR1 is SEHNR, CDR2 FQNEAQ (reference sequence). V was trimmed by 5 bases and J by 2 bases, leaving 16 bases between them. CDR3 length equals 16 residues. CDR3 protein: CASSPERRRTYNEQFF. DNA for the CDR3: TGTGCCAGCAGCCCTGAGCGGAGGAGGACCTACAATGAGCAGTTCTTC.

The chain couples TRBV7-9 to TRBJ2-5; TRBD2 matches at 9 bases. Germline-derived CDR1 and CDR2 are SEHNR and FQNEAQ (reference sequence). The CDR3 sequence is 14 residues long. The V gene end was trimmed by 5 bases and the J gene end by 4 bases; junction bases not matched to a gene: 5. CDR3 nucleotides: TGTGCCAGCAGCCTGCGGGGGGGTGGAGAGACCCAGTACTTC. Protein product: CASSLRGGGETQYF. The entire variable domain, with the rest obtained from reference TRBV7-9 and TRBJ2-5, is as follows: DTGVSQNPRHKITKRGQNVTFRCDPISEHNRLYWYRQTLGQGPEFLTYFQNEAQLEKSRLLSDRFSAERPKGSFSTLEIQRTEQGDSAMYLCASSLRGGGETQYFGPGTRLLVL.

In its sample, this clonotype was seen many times. The V call is TRBV3-1, the J call TRBJ2-5; D perhaps matches TRBD2 (6 bases). CDR3 length: 15 amino acids. The ends were cut back, 4 bases at V and 1 base at J, with 13 bases in the middle. The germline CDR1 and CDR2 sequences are LGHDT and YNNKEL (reference sequence). Here the CDR3 reads CASSPRGLRQETQYF. DNA for the CDR3: TGTGCCAGCAGCCCGCGGGGCCTCCGCCAAGAGACCCAGTACTTC.

Only a few counts were recorded for this clonotype. The chain carries TRBV6-1 and TRBJ1-4; D gene uncertain. Looked up from germline, CDR1 is MNHNS and CDR2 is SASEGT. V was clipped by 4 bases and J by 5 bases, with 11 bases between them. The CDR3 is made up of 14 amino acids. This CDR3 reads CASSVGSGNEKLFF. The CDR3 coding sequence is TGTGCCAGCAGTGTGGGGAGCGGAAATGAAAAACTGTTTTTT.

This clonotype occurred many times. The chain recombines TRBV9 with TRBJ1-3; 7 bases line up with TRBD1. The germline CDR1 and CDR2 sequences are SGDLS and YYNGEE. V dropped 0 bases and J dropped 0; count of bases not matched to a gene: 12. This CDR3 is built from 19 residues. This CDR3 reads CASSVEPTKGANSGNTIYF. In nucleotides, the CDR3 is TGTGCCAGCAGCGTAGAGCCTACGAAGGGGGCGAACTCTGGAAACACCATATATTTT.

This clonotype has a count of ten or more. This chain uses TRBV7-9 with TRBJ2-5; D perhaps matches TRBD2 (5 bases). The CDR3 length is 14 residues. Germline V CDR1 and CDR2: SEHNR, FQNEAQ (reference sequence). The V gene lost 0 bases and the J gene lost 5 bases, with 10 bases spanning the gap. This CDR3 reads CASSLAGDFETQYF. The CDR3 DNA sequence: TGTGCCAGCAGCTTAGCGGGAGATTTCGAGACCCAGTACTTC.

This clonotype was counted ten times or more. V is TRBV10-3 and J is TRBJ1-1; TRBD1 is a possible D gene (5 bases). V was trimmed by 5 bases and J by 6 bases, leaving 19 bases between them. This CDR3 is built from 15 residues. Looked up from germline, CDR1 is ENHRY and CDR2 is SYGVKD. The CDR3 region has the DNA TGTGCCATCAGTTTTGCCGGGACTAGGGATGCTGAAGCTTTCTTT. Amino acids: CAISFAGTRDAEAFF.

This clonotype was detected ten times or more. The rearrangement joins TRBV5-1 to TRBJ2-2; D may match TRBD1 or TRBD2 (6 bases each). Germline V gives CDR1 SGHRS, CDR2 YFSETQ. V shed 6 bases and J shed 4 bases, with 16 bases lying between them. This CDR3 has 15 amino acids. The CDR3 bases are TGCGCCAGCAAGTTTCGGACAGCGGGCACCGGGGAGCTGTTTTTT. This encodes CASKFRTAGTGELFF.

The rearrangement links TRBV2 to TRBJ1-5; D gene ambiguous. CDR1 is SNHLY and CDR2 is FYNNEI in the germline V gene. Trimming took 3 bases from V and 0 from J, leaving 0 bases between them. This CDR3 spans 12 amino acids. The CDR3, as DNA: TGTGCCAGCAGTGATAGCAATCAGCCCCAGCATTTT. It encodes CASSDSNQPQHF.

The chain links TRBV4-2 to TRBJ2-5; D possibly corresponds to TRBD1 (5 bases). The CDR3 runs to 14 residues. Trimming stripped 6 bases from V and 8 bases from J, with 19 bases between. Germline CDR1 and CDR2: LGHNA and YNFKEQ. The CDR3 spells CASRATDRTPTQYF. For the CDR3, the DNA is TGTGCCAGCAGGGCGACAGACCGTACTCCTACCCAGTACTTC.

This chain uses TRBV7-9 with TRBJ2-5; D call uncertain. Germline V CDR1 and CDR2: SEHNR, FQNEAQ (reference sequence). Deletions cut 2 bases from V and 5 bases from J, with 9 bases between. This CDR3 spans 13 amino acids. CDR3 sequence (DNA): TGTGCCAGCAGCTTAATGGGTTGGGAGACCCAGTACTTC. Translated: CASSLMGWETQYF.

This clonotype was seen a few times. V and J are TRBV7-9 and TRBJ1-1; 7 nucleotides match TRBD1. The J segment lost 0 bases and the V segment lost 4 bases, leaving 2 bases of the junction unmatched. Per the germline V gene, CDR1 is SEHNR and CDR2 is FQNEAQ (reference sequence). CDR3 length: 14 amino acids. The CDR3 here is CASSSGQMNTEAFF. CDR3 bases: TGTGCCAGCAGCTCGGGACAGATGAACACTGAAGCTTTCTTT.

This clonotype was seen ten or more times. The chain links TRBV3-1 to TRBJ2-7, with D perhaps assigned TRBD1 or TRBD2 (5 bases each). The CDR3 totals 13 residues. Germline CDR1 LGHDT, CDR2 YNNKEL (reference sequence). The CDR3 sequence: CVSGTGTYNEQYF. CDR3 DNA: TGTGTTTCAGGAACCGGGACGTATAACGAGCAGTACTTC.

This clonotype is medium-sized by share. The V gene is TRBV5-1, the J gene TRBJ1-1, with D uncertain. The CDR3 extends over 13 amino acids. Germline CDR1 SGHRS, CDR2 YFSETQ. V lost 5 bases to trimming and J lost 2 bases, with 10 bases between them. CDR3: CASRSFDNTEAFF. CDR3 DNA sequence: TGCGCCAGCAGATCCTTTGACAACACTGAAGCTTTCTTT.

Ten or more counts support this clonotype. The chain employs TRBV7-9 and TRBJ2-1; 7 bases align to TRBD2. Per the germline V gene, CDR1 is SEHNR and CDR2 is FQNEAQ (reference sequence). J lost 3 bases, V lost 6 bases, and 11 bases had no gene match. The CDR3 has 16 amino acids. CDR3 region: CASRVGGSVSYNEQFF. The CDR3 DNA reads as TGTGCCAGCAGAGTAGGCGGGAGCGTCAGCTACAATGAGCAGTTCTTC.

This clonotype was counted many times. The chain combines TRBV20-1 with TRBJ1-6; D is unclear. CDR1 and CDR2 from the germline V gene are DFQATT and SNEGSKA (reference sequence). This CDR3 contains 12 residues. Trimming removed 3 bases from V and 9 bases from J, with 9 bases in between. The CDR3 loop reads CSARAAGSPLHF. The CDR3 region has the DNA TGCAGTGCTAGGGCCGCGGGTTCACCCCTCCACTTT.